Following are 18 T cell receptor beta chains from one sample sequenced in a study of blood T cell repertoires in COVID-19. The repertoire was sequenced with immunoSEQ multiplex PCR; TCRdb's copy has only in-frame clones and lacks some. The table lists 80,000 or so clones, around 92% of them singletons. Sequenced material: peripheral blood. These TCRs come from a woman aged 45-65 years in a cohort sampled during active COVID-19.

This clone showed up just once. The chain combines TRBV25-1 with TRBJ1-2; TRBD1 might be the D (5 bases). Germline V CDR1 and CDR2: MGHDK, SYGVNS. The CDR3 consists of 14 residues. Between the trimmed V and J ends, which lost 1 base and 8 bases, there was a span of 14 bases. The CDR3 here is CASSELSQGRGYTF. For the CDR3, the DNA is TGTGCCAGCAGTGAATTGAGTCAGGGCAGGGGCTACACCTTC.

The chain uses TRBV27 and TRBJ1-5; 8 bases align to TRBD1. Germline lookup yields CDR1 MNHEY and CDR2 SMNVEV (reference sequence). The CDR3 is 15 residues long. Germline trimming cut 2 bases from V and 1 base from J; bases unmatched to any gene: 1. CDR3 bases: TGTGCCAGCAGTTTAGGACAGGGAAGCAATCAGCCCCAGCATTTT. Amino acid sequence: CASSLGQGSNQPQHF.

The V gene is TRBV5-6, the J gene TRBJ1-2, with unresolved D. Germline V CDR1 and CDR2: SGHDT, YYEEEE. CDR3 length equals 14 residues. The germline V and J ends were trimmed by 4 bases and 2 bases, with 12 bases remaining between them. The CDR3 nucleotides are TGTGCCAGCAGCCCGCCTACGGGGAACTATGGCTACACCTTC. Amino acid sequence: CASSPPTGNYGYTF.

The chain recombines TRBV5-1 with TRBJ2-1; D is perhaps TRBD2 (6 bases). There are 14 residues in the CDR3. CDR1 is SGHRS and CDR2 is YFSETQ in the germline V gene. Between the trimmed V and J ends, which lost 3 bases and 9 bases, there was a span of 16 bases. DNA for the CDR3: TGCGCCAGCAGCTCGGGACTGGAGGTTGGTGAGCAGTTCTTC. Amino acids: CASSSGLEVGEQFF.

DNA of the CDR3: TGTGCCAGCAGCTTGGGGACAGGGGCCCCCCAGGAGACCCAGTACTTC. Translation gives CASSLGTGAPQETQYF. The gene calls are TRBV5-4 and TRBJ2-5, with 9 nucleotides matching TRBD1. This CDR3 has 16 amino acids. The germline gives CDR1 SGHNT, CDR2 YYREEE (reference sequence). The V segment lost 0 bases and the J segment 5 bases; nucleotides outside the gene matches: 8.

Details on this clone: The junction departs from germline at one end; a sequencing error may be responsible. The V call is TRBV7-7, the J call TRBJ2-5, with TRBD2 matching over 10 bases. The CDR3 runs to 17 residues. Germline assignment: CDR1 SSHAT and CDR2 FNYEAQ (reference sequence). The CDR3 sequence is CASTPGGSGGLQETQYF. CDR3 nucleotides: TGTGCTAGCACCCCTGGGGGTAGCGGGGGGCTACAAGAGACCCAGTACTTC.

A remark on this clone: This same CDR3 is encoded by further DNA sequences in the sample. This chain links TRBV5-4 with TRBJ1-2, with 7 bases fitting TRBD1. Germline loops: CDR1 SGHNT, CDR2 YYREEE (reference sequence). V gave up 0 bases and J gave up 5 bases; unmatched junction bases: 1. This CDR3 contains 13 residues. DNA of the CDR3: TGTGCCAGCAGCTTGGGGACAGGATATGGCTACACCTTC. Its protein is CASSLGTGYGYTF. Full variable domain (outside the CDR3, taken from reference TRBV5-4 and TRBJ1-2): ETGVTQSPTHLIKTRGQQVTLRCSSQSGHNTVSWYQQALGQGPQFIFQYYREEENGRGNFPPRFSGLQFPNYSSELNVNALELDDSALYLCASSLGTGYGYTFGSGTRLTVV.

The rearrangement uses TRBV5-1 and TRBJ1-2; tentatively, D is TRBD1 (5 bases). The germline V and J ends were trimmed by 4 bases and 0 bases, with 19 bases remaining between them. The CDR3 totals 17 residues. Germline V CDR1 and CDR2: SGHRS, YFSETQ. The CDR3 nucleotides are TGCGCCAGCAGCCCAAGAACAAGGGGAACCTCTAACTATGGCTACACCTTC. This gives the protein CASSPRTRGTSNYGYTF.

The genes are TRBV28 and TRBJ1-2, with TRBD1 identical over 7 bases. The V gene's germline CDR1 is MDHEN and CDR2 SYDVKM. The CDR3 loop spans 14 amino acids. Unmatched junction bases numbered 13, after V lost 7 bases and J lost 8 bases. This CDR3 is CASTSGTEAGGYTF. CDR3 coding DNA: TGTGCCAGCACATCCGGGACAGAGGCGGGCGGCTACACCTTC.

The V call is TRBV15, the J call TRBJ2-7; 8 bases line up with TRBD1. CDR3 size: 14 residues. The V gene's germline CDR1 is LNHNV and CDR2 YYDKDF (reference sequence). J gave up 2 bases and V 0 bases, and 0 bases lay outside the gene matches. CDR3 DNA sequence: TGTGCCACCAGCAGAGAGGGACAGGCCTACGAGCAGTACTTC. This codes for CATSREGQAYEQYF. The variable domain in full, with the rest retrieved from reference TRBV15 and TRBJ2-7, is DAMVIQNPRYQVTQFGKPVTLSCSQTLNHNVMYWYQQKSSQAPKLLFHYYDKDFNNEADTPDNFQSRRPNTSFCFLDIRSPGLGDTAMYLCATSREGQAYEQYFGPGTRLTVT.

CDR3 sequence (DNA): TGTGCTAGTGGTTTGGTAATGGTAGCGGGTGTCTACAATGAGCAGTTCTTC. Translated, it gives CASGLVMVAGVYNEQFF. The J gene is TRBJ2-1, the V gene TRBV12-5; the match to TRBD2 covers 7 bases. The CDR3 has 17 residues. The junction had 8 bases not matched to a gene; V was cut back by 0 bases and J by 3 bases. The V gene's germline CDR1 is LGHNT and CDR2 FRNRAP.

The chain has TRBV19 and TRBJ2-7; 8 nucleotides line up with TRBD1. The CDR3 covers 15 residues. Unmatched junction bases numbered 9, after V lost 5 bases and J lost 3 bases. The germline V gene encodes CDR1 LNHDA and CDR2 SQIVND (reference sequence). CDR3 residues: CASSHPPGQDYEQYF. CDR3 coding DNA: TGTGCCAGTAGTCACCCCCCGGGACAGGACTACGAGCAGTACTTC.

The chain links TRBV4-1 to TRBJ2-3; possibly TRBD2 for D (7 bases). The CDR3 is made up of 16 amino acids. From germline, CDR1 is MGHRA and CDR2 YSYEKL. V was clipped by 0 bases and J by 3 bases, with 13 bases between them. CDR3 DNA sequence: TGCGCCAGCAGCCAAGAATGGGGGGGCCTTACAGATACGCAGTATTTT. This gives the protein CASSQEWGGLTDTQYF.

The chain recombines TRBV7-8 with TRBJ1-6; possibly TRBD1 for D (6 bases). CDR1 is SGHVS, CDR2 FQNEAQ, per germline. This CDR3 comprises 17 residues. Trimming removed 3 bases from V and 5 bases from J, with 17 bases in between. The CDR3 protein is CASSLTSRGSNNSPLHF. CDR3 bases: TGTGCCAGCAGCTTGACGTCGAGGGGGAGTAATAATTCACCCCTCCACTTT.

The chain is built from TRBV10-2 and TRBJ2-1, with D perhaps matching TRBD2 (6 bases). V was shortened by 4 bases and J by 6 bases, with 10 bases between the two germline ends. The CDR3 consists of 13 residues. Per germline, CDR1 WSHSY and CDR2 SAAADI. CDR3 residues: CASSGISGNEQFF. The CDR3, as DNA: TGCGCCAGCAGTGGAATTAGCGGCAATGAGCAGTTCTTC.

The chain employs TRBV7-3 and TRBJ2-7; 8 bases map to TRBD1. From germline, CDR1 is SGHTA and CDR2 FQGTGA. CDR3 length: 21 residues. J lost 5 bases, V lost 3 bases, and 27 bases had no gene match. The CDR3: CASSFTGTGHLGPGSENEQYF. The CDR3 region has the DNA TGTGCCAGCAGCTTTACCGGGACAGGACACCTAGGACCGGGTAGTGAAAACGAGCAGTACTTC.

V usage is TRBV18 and J usage is TRBJ2-4; D remains unclear. The CDR3 runs 12 residues. V was trimmed by 2 bases and J by 8 bases, leaving 7 bases between them. CDR1 and CDR2 (germline): KGHSH, LQKENI. The CDR3 nucleotides read TGTGCCAGCTCACCAGAGGTGGACATTCAGTACTTC. Translating gives CASSPEVDIQYF.

On this clone: Other DNA sequences in this sample translate to the same CDR3. This chain links TRBV28 with TRBJ1-5, with a tentative D call TRBD1 (6 bases). Germline CDR1 and CDR2: MDHEN and SYDVKM. The CDR3 runs to 13 residues. Trimming removed 6 bases at V and 5 bases at J, with 11 bases between. As DNA, the CDR3 is TGTGCCAGCAGCAGGGGTTGGGATCAGCCCCAGCATTTT. Translating gives CASSRGWDQPQHF.